This TCR beta chain is from a study of blood T cell repertoires in COVID-19. Per the study methods: Researchers report that nucleated cell counts were estimated from reference gene primer amplification. Here immunoSEQ multiplex PCR was the method, and the copy in TCRdb shows in-frame clones only, minus some. Clone size and V and J calls were adopted from that table, with D and trimming inferred from the DNA. This table holds about 140,000 clones, roughly three quarters found once. This clone was picked up one time. The CDR3 extends over 14 amino acids. In germline, CDR1 is MDHEN, CDR2 SYDVKM. Trimming removed 3 bases at V and 7 bases at J, with 15 bases between.

The TCR comes from a woman aged 60 to 75 with acute or convalescent COVID-19. The sequencing sample was made of peripheral blood. V and J are TRBV28 and TRBJ1-2; D ambiguous. The CDR3 spells CASSFSLLVGGYTF. The DNA for the CDR3 is TGTGCCAGCAGTTTCTCTCTTCTAGTGGGTGGCTACACCTTC.